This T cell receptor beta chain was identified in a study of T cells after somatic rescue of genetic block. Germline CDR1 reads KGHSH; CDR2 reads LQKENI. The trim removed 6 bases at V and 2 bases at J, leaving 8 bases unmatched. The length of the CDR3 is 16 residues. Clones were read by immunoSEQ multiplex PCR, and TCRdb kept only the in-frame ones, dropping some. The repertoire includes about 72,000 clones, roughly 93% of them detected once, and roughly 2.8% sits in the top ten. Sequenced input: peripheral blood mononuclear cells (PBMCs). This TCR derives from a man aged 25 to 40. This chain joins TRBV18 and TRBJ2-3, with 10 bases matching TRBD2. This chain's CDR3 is CASSRTSGKSTDTQYF. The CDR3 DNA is TGTGCCAGCTCTCGGACTAGCGGAAAATCCACAGATACGCAGTATTTT. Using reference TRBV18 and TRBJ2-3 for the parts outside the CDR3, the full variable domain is NAGVMQNPRHLVRRRGQEARLRCSPMKGHSHVYWYRQLPEEGLKFMVYLQKENIIDESGMPKERFSAEFPKEGPSILRIQQVVRGDSAAYFCASSRTSGKSTDTQYFGPGTRLTVL.